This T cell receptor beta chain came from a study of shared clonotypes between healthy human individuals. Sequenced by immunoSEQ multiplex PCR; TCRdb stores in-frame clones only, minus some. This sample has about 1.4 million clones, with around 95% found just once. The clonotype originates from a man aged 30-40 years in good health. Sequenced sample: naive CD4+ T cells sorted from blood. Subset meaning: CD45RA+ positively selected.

Here the CDR3 reads CASSVGGNTGADTQYF. CDR3 coding DNA: TGTGCCAGCAGCGTAGGGGGGAATACGGGAGCAGATACGCAGTATTTT. The chain links TRBV9 to TRBJ2-3; TRBD2 is a possible D gene (6 bases). The CDR3 runs 16 residues. CDR1 and CDR2 from the germline V gene are SGDLS and YYNGEE. V was clipped by 0 bases and J by 4 bases, with 15 bases between them.